The rows below give T cell receptor beta chains drawn from one sample of a study of post-analysis software for immune sequencing data. TCRdb ran MiXCR on the PCR reads and lists one entry per CDR3 protein. The profile covers some 890,000 distinct CDR3 sequences, with under 70% appearing a single time and roughly 4.4% taken by the ten largest. The specimen was blood. These TCRs come from a girl aged 10 to 17 with multiple sclerosis. Both conserved end residues are trimmed from each CDR3.

v_gene: TRBV20-1; j_gene: TRBJ2-7; CDR3aa: SARGTRVIHEQY
v_gene: TRBV27; j_gene: TRBJ1-2; CDR3aa: ASSLSGQYYGYT
v_gene: TRBV5-1; j_gene: TRBJ1-1; CDR3aa: ASSSLSPMRNTEAF
v_gene: TRBV6-5; j_gene: TRBJ2-1; CDR3aa: ASSYAGTSGSWSYNEQF
v_gene: TRBV5-1; j_gene: TRBJ2-3; CDR3aa: ASSLASPGADTQY
v_gene: TRBV20-1; j_gene: TRBJ2-1; CDR3aa: SASPTSGASSSNEQF
v_gene: TRBV27; j_gene: TRBJ2-7; CDR3aa: ASSSLGHLSYEQY
v_gene: TRBV5-1; j_gene: TRBJ2-5; CDR3aa: ASKNRGLETQY
v_gene: TRBV12-3/TRBV12-4; j_gene: TRBJ2-7; CDR3aa: ASSRGRYEQY
v_gene: TRBV29-1; j_gene: TRBJ1-1; CDR3aa: SVFGQANTEAF
v_gene: TRBV7-3; j_gene: TRBJ2-1; CDR3aa: ASSLKGVNEQF
v_gene: TRBV12-3/TRBV12-4; j_gene: TRBJ1-2; CDR3aa: ASTRTGGDNYGYT
v_gene: TRBV4-2; j_gene: TRBJ2-7; CDR3aa: ASSQGPRSLHSYEQY
v_gene: TRBV6-1; j_gene: TRBJ1-5; CDR3aa: ASRNTPGTASNQPQH
v_gene: TRBV5-6; j_gene: TRBJ1-5; CDR3aa: ASSGGQPGNQPQH
v_gene: TRBV6-6; j_gene: TRBJ2-1; CDR3aa: ASSYVRDRGNNEQF
v_gene: TRBV4-1; j_gene: TRBJ2-2; CDR3aa: ASSQPGQSTGELF
v_gene: TRBV6-5; j_gene: TRBJ1-5; CDR3aa: ASSSLPQDQPQH
v_gene: TRBV11-1; j_gene: TRBJ1-2; CDR3aa: ASSLNQDRGGRGYT
v_gene: TRBV5-1; j_gene: .; CDR3aa: ASSLREGSGRAYEQY
v_gene: TRBV6-5; j_gene: TRBJ2-3; CDR3aa: ASIGTDTQY
v_gene: TRBV25-1; j_gene: TRBJ1-5; CDR3aa: ATGENQPQH
v_gene: TRBV6-2/TRBV6-3; j_gene: TRBJ2-5; CDR3aa: ASSYYQGQGEEETQY
v_gene: TRBV30; j_gene: TRBJ2-7; CDR3aa: AWSEAAYEQY
v_gene: TRBV29-1; j_gene: TRBJ1-2; CDR3aa: SVEDLATGGSGYT
v_gene: TRBV6-5; j_gene: TRBJ2-2; CDR3aa: ATAFGGAGELF
v_gene: TRBV12-3/TRBV12-4; j_gene: TRBJ2-7; CDR3aa: ASRSGVGGHEQY
v_gene: TRBV30; j_gene: TRBJ2-7; CDR3aa: AWSVGPGMGYEQY
v_gene: TRBV29-1; j_gene: TRBJ2-5; CDR3aa: SVLRTGSSETQY
v_gene: TRBV5-1; j_gene: TRBJ2-5; CDR3aa: ASSFGTSGLETQY
v_gene: TRBV4-1; j_gene: TRBJ2-1; CDR3aa: ASSPRDRQGIPEQF
v_gene: TRBV6-4; j_gene: TRBJ2-1; CDR3aa: ASSDSTSPTYNEQF
v_gene: TRBV5-1; j_gene: TRBJ1-1; CDR3aa: ASSPGPGGEAF
v_gene: TRBV5-4; j_gene: TRBJ2-1; CDR3aa: ASSSPILQNEQF
v_gene: TRBV5-1; j_gene: TRBJ2-5; CDR3aa: ASSGLGRTSRETQY
v_gene: TRBV6-2/TRBV6-3; j_gene: TRBJ1-2; CDR3aa: ASSYLEQDSYT
v_gene: TRBV4-2; j_gene: TRBJ2-3; CDR3aa: ASSQEMSRPGTQY
v_gene: TRBV28; j_gene: TRBJ1-2; CDR3aa: ATAPLEGRSQGYT
v_gene: TRBV15; j_gene: TRBJ2-7; CDR3aa: ATQSSYEQY
v_gene: TRBV6-5; j_gene: TRBJ2-6; CDR3aa: ASSYEVLSGANVLT
v_gene: TRBV20-1; j_gene: TRBJ2-7; CDR3aa: SVLAGASYEQY
v_gene: TRBV24-1; j_gene: TRBJ2-3; CDR3aa: ATGGSTDTQY
v_gene: TRBV20-1; j_gene: TRBJ2-1; CDR3aa: SPRGLANEQF
v_gene: TRBV10-3; j_gene: TRBJ2-3; CDR3aa: AIKRGLAGRRSTDTQY
v_gene: TRBV4-1; j_gene: TRBJ2-3; CDR3aa: ASSQVPGLANTDTQY
v_gene: TRBV11-2; j_gene: .; CDR3aa: ASSFPGQAHYEQY
v_gene: TRBV6-4; j_gene: TRBJ2-7; CDR3aa: ASTGVHEQY
v_gene: TRBV12-3/TRBV12-4; j_gene: TRBJ1-2; CDR3aa: ASNRAYYGYT
v_gene: TRBV6-5; j_gene: TRBJ1-1; CDR3aa: ASRSGQTTNTEAF
v_gene: TRBV29-1; j_gene: TRBJ2-5; CDR3aa: SVESRTGKETQY
v_gene: TRBV5-1; j_gene: TRBJ2-1; CDR3aa: ASSFSSGSSYNEQF
v_gene: TRBV29-1; j_gene: TRBJ2-1; CDR3aa: SGEWDRENEQF
v_gene: TRBV7-9; j_gene: TRBJ2-3; CDR3aa: ASSPPEREGRDTQY
v_gene: TRBV29-1; j_gene: TRBJ1-5; CDR3aa: SVEGPQPQH
v_gene: TRBV20-1; j_gene: TRBJ1-2; CDR3aa: SARDKIGYT
v_gene: TRBV20-1; j_gene: TRBJ2-1; CDR3aa: SARDPGAFYNEQF
v_gene: TRBV3-1; j_gene: TRBJ2-5; CDR3aa: ASSQELGQETQY